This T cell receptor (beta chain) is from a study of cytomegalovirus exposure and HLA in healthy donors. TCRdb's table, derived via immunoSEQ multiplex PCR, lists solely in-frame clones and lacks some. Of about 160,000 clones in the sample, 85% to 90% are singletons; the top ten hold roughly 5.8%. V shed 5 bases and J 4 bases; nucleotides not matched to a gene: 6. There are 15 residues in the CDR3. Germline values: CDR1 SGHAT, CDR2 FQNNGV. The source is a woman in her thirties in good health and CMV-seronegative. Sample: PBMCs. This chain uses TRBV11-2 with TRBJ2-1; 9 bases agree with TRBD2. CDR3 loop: CASSLRLAEYNEQFF. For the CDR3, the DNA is TGTGCCAGCAGCCTCAGACTAGCGGAGTACAATGAGCAGTTCTTC.